A selection of T cell receptor beta chains follows, all from one sample in a study of identical twins. Each CDR3 protein gets one entry after TCRdb re-called the 5' RACE reads with MiXCR. The data contain 600,000 to 700,000 distinct CDR3 sequences, around 21% of them singletons. Separately, the same data were catalogued under a study of T cells expressing NK-cell markers.

The specimen was PBMCs. All receptors derive from a woman in her late teens or twenties in good health. Each CDR3 is given with its conserved first and last residue. D genes are given only for firm matches. Expanded clones get a size class; other rows say once, few or many, or leave the size out.

TRBV12-5,once,TRBJ1-4,.,CASGGPYRPNEKLIF,TGTGCTAGTGGTGGGCCCTACCGCCCTAATGAAAAACTGATTTTT
TRBV19,few,TRBJ1-1,.,CASKVPVNTEAFF,TGTGCCAGTAAGGTCCCAGTGAACACTGAAGCTTTCTTT
TRBV10-3,.,TRBJ2-2,TRBD2,CAIWRGGPGELFF,TGTGCCATCTGGCGGGGGGGCCCCGGGGAGCTGTTTTTT
TRBV12-3/TRBV12-4,few,TRBJ2-4,.,CASRLRGIQYF,TGTGCCAGCAGGCTTAGGGGGATTCAGTACTTC
TRBV5-1,many,TRBJ2-1,.,CASSLDREQFF,TGTGCCAGCAGTTTAGATCGTGAGCAGTTCTTC
TRBV7-9,once,TRBJ2-5,.,CASSLLLTGAQYF,TGTGCCAGCAGCTTACTTTTAACCGGGGCCCAGTACTTC
TRBV10-3,many,TRBJ2-2,.,CAISDVGTGELFF,TGTGCCATCAGTGATGTAGGGACCGGGGAGCTGTTTTTT
TRBV11-1,many,TRBJ2-3,TRBD1,CASSPRTGDTDTQYF,TGTGCCAGCAGCCCCAGGACAGGAGACACAGATACGCAGTATTTT
TRBV30,.,TRBJ2-1,TRBD2,CAWTPLTSGRTNEQFF,TGTGCCTGGACTCCCCTTACTAGCGGGAGGACCAATGAGCAGTTCTTC
TRBV5-1,.,TRBJ2-2,.,CASSWIVGTGELFF,TGCGCCAGCAGCTGGATCGTGGGGACCGGGGAGCTGTTTTTT
TRBV29-1,.,TRBJ2-3,.,CSVDYGGTDTQYF,TGCAGCGTTGATTACGGAGGCACAGATACGCAGTATTTT
TRBV11-2,.,TRBJ1-6,.,CASSLEGNRRSPLHF,TGTGCCAGCAGCTTAGAGGGCAATCGGCGGTCACCCCTCCACTTT
TRBV5-1,.,TRBJ2-1,TRBD1,CASSYTGANSYNEQFF,TGCGCCAGCAGCTACACAGGGGCTAACTCCTACAATGAGCAGTTCTTC
TRBV7-8,.,TRBJ2-1,.,CASSLWERSNEQFF,TGTGCCAGCAGCTTATGGGAGCGGTCGAATGAGCAGTTCTTC
TRBV20-1,.,TRBJ2-5,TRBD2,CSARVFYLTSGEETQYF,TGCAGTGCTAGAGTGTTTTATTTGACTAGCGGGGAGGAGACCCAGTACTTC